This T cell receptor beta chain was captured in a study of blood T cell repertoires in COVID-19. V trimming: 2 bases; J trimming: 8 bases; junction bases outside the gene matches: 6. The CDR3 loop spans 15 amino acids. Germline lookup yields CDR1 SGHDN and CDR2 FVKESK. Repertoires were generated with immunoSEQ multiplex PCR, while TCRdb's copy carries only in-frame clones and drops some. The sample has nearly 110,000 clones; 70% to 80% are singletons. V is TRBV14 and J is TRBJ2-1; 10 bases agree with TRBD1. The clonotype was recovered from a man at least 80 years old with COVID-19, enrolled during active disease. The sequencing input was peripheral blood. CDR3 amino acids: CASSQFGTGVHEQFF. CDR3 sequence (DNA): TGTGCCAGCAGCCAATTTGGGACAGGGGTCCATGAGCAGTTCTTC.